Below are 15 T cell receptor beta chains sequenced from a single sample in a study of beta chain features in type 1 diabetes. Study outcomes and limitations: Patients with Type 1 diabetes showed moderately but significantly shorter TCRB CDR3s in all four CD4+ subsets.

These receptors lack a known antigen. Reverse transcription of all isolated RNA meant that expressed TCRB transcripts were sequenced. Produced via immunoSEQ multiplex PCR; TCRdb's table is partial and in-frame only. The sample records 200,000 to 300,000 clones, approximately 14% being singletons. Sequencing was carried out using naive CD4+ T cells from blood. The receptors derive from a man aged 30-40 years with type 1 diabetes.

J is TRBJ1-2 and V is TRBV4-1; 9 bases agree with TRBD1. Germline V gives CDR1 MGHRA, CDR2 YSYEKL. Trimming removed 4 bases from V and 8 bases from J; junction bases left unmatched: 11. The CDR3 runs to 15 residues. CDR3: CASSLTRTGVKGYTF. CDR3 nucleotide sequence: TGCGCCAGCAGCCTTACTCGGACAGGGGTGAAAGGCTACACCTTC.

This clone showed up just a few times. The V gene is TRBV9, the J gene TRBJ2-5; 11 bases fit TRBD2. The V gene end was trimmed by 3 bases and the J gene end by 4 bases; junction bases not matched to a gene: 5. The germline V gene has CDR1 SGDLS and CDR2 YYNGEE. This CDR3 region has 15 residues. DNA for the CDR3: TGTGCCAGCAGCGGGGGGACTAGCGGACTAGAGACCCAGTACTTC. Translation gives CASSGGTSGLETQYF.

V and J are TRBV25-1 and TRBJ2-1; TRBD2 matches at 7 bases. Per the germline V gene, CDR1 is MGHDK and CDR2 is SYGVNS. There are 15 residues in the CDR3. With V trimmed by 4 bases and J by 2 bases, 5 bases remained unmatched. The CDR3 loop is CASSAAGDPYNEQFF. DNA for the CDR3: TGTGCCAGCAGTGCGGCGGGAGACCCCTACAATGAGCAGTTCTTC.

This chain links TRBV2 with TRBJ2-1, with TRBD2 matching 10 bases. The length of the CDR3 is 12 residues. V lost 6 bases, J lost 14 bases, and 7 bases stayed unmatched. Looked up from germline, CDR1 is SNHLY and CDR2 is FYNNEI. CDR3 residues: CASRAAGGSEFF. CDR3 bases: TGTGCCAGCAGGGCAGCGGGAGGGTCCGAGTTCTTC. Supplemented by reference TRBV2 and TRBJ2-1, the full variable domain reads EPEVTQTPSHQVTQMGQEVILRCVPISNHLYFYWYRQILGQKVEFLVSFYNNEISEKSEIFDDQFSVERPDGSNFTLKIRSTKLEDSAMYFCASRAAGGSEFFGPGTRLTVL.

The chain employs TRBV30 and TRBJ2-2; TRBD1 matches 9 bases. This CDR3 comprises 15 residues. The trim removed 1 base at V and 3 bases at J, leaving 3 bases unmatched. CDR1 is GTSNPN, CDR2 SVGIG, per germline (reference sequence). In DNA form, the CDR3 reads TGTGCCTGGAGTGCCGGGGACAGGGACACCGGGGAGCTGTTTTTT. It encodes CAWSAGDRDTGELFF.

This clone has only a few counts. This chain uses TRBV7-2 with TRBJ2-3; TRBD2 agrees at 7 bases. With V trimmed by 5 bases and J by 4 bases, 6 bases remained unmatched. This CDR3 has 14 amino acids. CDR1 is SGHTA and CDR2 is FQGNSA in the germline V gene. The CDR3: CASSPGRGADTQYF. The CDR3 DNA is TGTGCCAGCAGCCCCGGACGGGGGGCAGATACGCAGTATTTT.

This clone has more than one count but fewer than ten. V gene TRBV7-9 combines with J gene TRBJ2-3; D is possibly TRBD1 (6 bases). Germline V gives CDR1 SEHNR, CDR2 FQNEAQ (reference sequence). The CDR3 length is 15 residues. V was cut by 5 bases and J by 6 bases, with 18 bases left in between. CDR3 in DNA: TGTGCCAGCAGCCAGAGGGGGAGAGTCAGTGATACGCAGTATTTT. This encodes CASSQRGRVSDTQYF.

This clone turned up a few times. The chain recombines TRBV11-3 with TRBJ2-1; 12 positions agree with TRBD2. Germline CDR1 SGHNT, CDR2 YENEEA. After removal of 4 bases from V and 1 base from J, the junction contained 5 bases not matched to a gene. This CDR3 has 17 residues. The CDR3 spells CASSSTSGGVSYNEQFF. CDR3 sequence (DNA): TGTGCCAGCAGCTCGACTAGCGGGGGCGTTTCCTACAATGAGCAGTTCTTC. The complete variable domain, with remaining parts taken from reference TRBV11-3 and TRBJ2-1, reads EAGVVQSPRYKIIEKKQPVAFWCNPISGHNTLYWYLQNLGQGPELLIRYENEEAVDDSQLPKDRFSAERLKGVDSTLKIQPAELGDSAVYLCASSSTSGGVSYNEQFFGPGTRLTVL.

The chain combines TRBV4-1 with TRBJ2-3; D is unresolved. Germline V gene lookup returns CDR1 MGHRA and CDR2 YSYEKL. This CDR3 has 13 residues. V lost 0 bases and J 6 bases, leaving 7 bases between the germline ends. The CDR3 nucleotides are TGCGCCAGCAGCCAAGATGCGCTGGATACGCAGTATTTT. Translation gives CASSQDALDTQYF.

The chain employs TRBV6-6 and TRBJ2-6; no reliable D call. Germline assignment: CDR1 MNHNY and CDR2 SVGAGI (reference sequence). The V end was cut by 1 base, the J end by 2 bases, with 9 bases between. This CDR3 has 16 residues. CDR3 nucleotide sequence: TGTGCCAGCAGTTACTTTCAGGTCCCTGGGGCCAACGTCCTGACTTTC. This encodes CASSYFQVPGANVLTF.

The chain has TRBV7-4 and TRBJ1-5, with D possibly being TRBD1 (5 bases). V lost 1 base and J 2 bases, leaving 12 bases between the germline ends. The CDR3 is 16 amino acids. The germline V gene has CDR1 SGHVT and CDR2 SQSDAQ. CDR3 residues: CASSLGPGRGNQPQHF. The DNA for the CDR3 is TGTGCCAGCAGCTTAGGGCCAGGGAGGGGCAATCAGCCCCAGCATTTT.

This clone was seen more than once but under ten times. The genes are TRBV7-9 and TRBJ2-5, with 7 nucleotides matching TRBD1. V shed 7 bases and J 5 bases; nucleotides not matched to a gene: 10. The CDR3 length is 14 residues. Germline CDR1 and CDR2: SEHNR and FQNEAQ (reference sequence). The CDR3 region has the DNA TGTGCCAGCACCCCCCCGACAGGGTGGGAGACCCAGTACTTC. Amino acids: CASTPPTGWETQYF.

This clone has more than one count but fewer than ten. V and J are TRBV18 and TRBJ2-7, with 7 bases aligning to TRBD2. The CDR3 sequence is 14 residues long. V lost 1 base and J lost 2; bases outside the gene matches: 2. CDR1 KGHSH and CDR2 LQKENI come from the germline V gene. The CDR3 reads CASSPRGTTYEQYF. Written as DNA, the CDR3 is TGTGCCAGCTCACCACGGGGGACTACCTACGAGCAGTACTTC.

The V gene is TRBV19, the J gene TRBJ1-2, with 7 bases identical to TRBD1. Germline V gene data show CDR1 as LNHDA and CDR2 as SQIVND (reference sequence). J was trimmed by 4 bases and V by 8 bases; bases with no gene match: 7. This CDR3 contains 13 residues. The CDR3: CASLQGNGYGYTF. In DNA form, the CDR3 reads TGTGCCAGTCTACAGGGGAACGGCTATGGCTACACCTTC.

This chain joins TRBV5-1 and TRBJ1-2, with TRBD1 matching over 8 bases. This CDR3 region has 14 residues. Germline loops: CDR1 SGHRS, CDR2 YFSETQ. V lost 3 bases to trimming and J lost 4 bases; unmatched junction nucleotides: 5. DNA for the CDR3: TGCGCCAGCAGCTCCGGAGGACAGGGCTATGGCTACACCTTC. It yields the protein CASSSGGQGYGYTF.